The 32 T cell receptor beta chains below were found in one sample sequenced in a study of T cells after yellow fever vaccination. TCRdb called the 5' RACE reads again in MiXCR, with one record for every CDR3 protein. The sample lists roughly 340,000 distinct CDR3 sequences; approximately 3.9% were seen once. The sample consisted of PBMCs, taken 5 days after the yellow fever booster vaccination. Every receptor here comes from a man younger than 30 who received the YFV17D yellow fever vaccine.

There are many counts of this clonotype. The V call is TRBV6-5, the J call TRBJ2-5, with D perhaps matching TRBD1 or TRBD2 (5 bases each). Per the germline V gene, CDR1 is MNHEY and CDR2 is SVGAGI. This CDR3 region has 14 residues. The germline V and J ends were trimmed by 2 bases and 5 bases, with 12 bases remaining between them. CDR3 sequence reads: CASSYGTRRETQYF. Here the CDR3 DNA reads TGTGCCAGCAGTTACGGGACCAGAAGGGAGACCCAGTACTTC.

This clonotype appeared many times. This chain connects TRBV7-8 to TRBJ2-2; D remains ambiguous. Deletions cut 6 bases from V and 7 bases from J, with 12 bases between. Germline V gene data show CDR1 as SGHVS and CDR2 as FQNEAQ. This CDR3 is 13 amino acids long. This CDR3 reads CASRSKGGGELFF. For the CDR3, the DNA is TGTGCCAGCAGGTCCAAGGGTGGCGGGGAGCTGTTTTTT.

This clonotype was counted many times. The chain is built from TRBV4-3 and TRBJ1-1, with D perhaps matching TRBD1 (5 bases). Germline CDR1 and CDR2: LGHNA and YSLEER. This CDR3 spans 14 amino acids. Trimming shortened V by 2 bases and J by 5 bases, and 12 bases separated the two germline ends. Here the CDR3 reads CASSQWGLGTEAFF. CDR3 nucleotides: TGCGCCAGCAGCCAATGGGGCCTGGGGACTGAAGCTTTCTTT.

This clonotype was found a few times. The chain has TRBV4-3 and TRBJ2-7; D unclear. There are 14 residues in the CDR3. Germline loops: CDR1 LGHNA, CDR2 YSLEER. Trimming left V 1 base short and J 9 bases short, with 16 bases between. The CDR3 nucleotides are TGCGCCAGCAGCCAAGGTTACTTCTCTAAGGTGCAGTACTTC. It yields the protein CASSQGYFSKVQYF.

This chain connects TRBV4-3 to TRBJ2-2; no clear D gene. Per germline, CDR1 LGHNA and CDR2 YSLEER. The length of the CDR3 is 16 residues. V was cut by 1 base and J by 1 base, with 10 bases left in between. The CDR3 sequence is CASSQAIRRNTGELFF. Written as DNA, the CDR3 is TGCGCCAGCAGCCAAGCCATCCGGCGGAACACCGGGGAGCTGTTTTTT.

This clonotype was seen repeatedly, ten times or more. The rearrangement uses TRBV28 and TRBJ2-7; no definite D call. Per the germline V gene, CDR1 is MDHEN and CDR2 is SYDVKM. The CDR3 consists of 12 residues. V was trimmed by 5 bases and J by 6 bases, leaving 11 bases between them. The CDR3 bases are TGTGCCAGCAGTCAGACCCGCGGCGAGCAGTACGTC. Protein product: CASSQTRGEQYV.

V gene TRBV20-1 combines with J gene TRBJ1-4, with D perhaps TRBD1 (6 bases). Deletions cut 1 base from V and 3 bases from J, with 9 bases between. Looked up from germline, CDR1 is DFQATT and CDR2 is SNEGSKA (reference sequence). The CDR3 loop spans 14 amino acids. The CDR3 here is CSARVGASNEKLFF. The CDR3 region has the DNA TGCAGTGCTAGAGTGGGGGCGTCTAATGAAAAACTGTTTTTT.

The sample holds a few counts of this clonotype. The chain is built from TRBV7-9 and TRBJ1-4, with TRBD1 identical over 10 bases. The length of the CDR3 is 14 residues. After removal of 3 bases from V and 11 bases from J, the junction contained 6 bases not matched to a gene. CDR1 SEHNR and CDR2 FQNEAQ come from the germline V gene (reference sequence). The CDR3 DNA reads TGTGCCAGCAGCTTCGGACAGGGGGTAGAGAAACTGTTTTTT. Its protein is CASSFGQGVEKLFF.

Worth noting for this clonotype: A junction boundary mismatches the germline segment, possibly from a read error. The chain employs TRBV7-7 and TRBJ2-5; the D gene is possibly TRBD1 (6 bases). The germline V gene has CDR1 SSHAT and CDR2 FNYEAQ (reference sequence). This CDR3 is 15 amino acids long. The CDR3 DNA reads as TGTGCTAGCAGCTTCAGGACAGACCCAAAAGAGACCCAGTACTTC. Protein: CASSFRTDPKETQYF.

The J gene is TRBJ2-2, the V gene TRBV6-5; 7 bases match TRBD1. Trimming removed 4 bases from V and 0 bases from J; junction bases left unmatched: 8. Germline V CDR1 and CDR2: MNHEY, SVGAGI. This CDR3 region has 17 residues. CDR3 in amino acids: CASSLTPQGANTGELFF. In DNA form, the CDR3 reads TGTGCCAGCAGTTTAACACCCCAGGGGGCGAACACCGGGGAGCTGTTTTTT.

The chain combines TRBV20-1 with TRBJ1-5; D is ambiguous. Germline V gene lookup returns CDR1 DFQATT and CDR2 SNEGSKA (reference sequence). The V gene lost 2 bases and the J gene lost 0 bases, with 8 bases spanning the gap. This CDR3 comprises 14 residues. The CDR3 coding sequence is TGCAGTGCTAGACCCCGAGGTAGCAATCAGCCCCAGCATTTT. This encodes CSARPRGSNQPQHF.

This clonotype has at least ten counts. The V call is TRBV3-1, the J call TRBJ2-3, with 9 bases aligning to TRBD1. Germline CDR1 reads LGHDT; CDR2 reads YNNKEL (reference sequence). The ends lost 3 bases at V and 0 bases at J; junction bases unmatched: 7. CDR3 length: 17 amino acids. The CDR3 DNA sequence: TGTGCCAGCAGCCATATGGGACAGGGTGGGAGCACAGATACGCAGTATTTT. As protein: CASSHMGQGGSTDTQYF.

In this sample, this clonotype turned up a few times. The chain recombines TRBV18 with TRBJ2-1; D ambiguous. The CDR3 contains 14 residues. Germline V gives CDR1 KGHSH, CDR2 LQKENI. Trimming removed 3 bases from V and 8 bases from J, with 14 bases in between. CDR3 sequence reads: CASSPLFPGDEQFF. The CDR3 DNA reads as TGTGCCAGCTCACCTCTATTCCCAGGCGATGAGCAGTTCTTC.

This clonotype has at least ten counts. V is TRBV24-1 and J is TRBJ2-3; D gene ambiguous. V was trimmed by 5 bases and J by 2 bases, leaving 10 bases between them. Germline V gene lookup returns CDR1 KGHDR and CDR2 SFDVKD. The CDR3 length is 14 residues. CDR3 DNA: TGTGCCACCAGTGTTTCTTACCTCACAGATACGCAGTATTTT. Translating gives CATSVSYLTDTQYF.

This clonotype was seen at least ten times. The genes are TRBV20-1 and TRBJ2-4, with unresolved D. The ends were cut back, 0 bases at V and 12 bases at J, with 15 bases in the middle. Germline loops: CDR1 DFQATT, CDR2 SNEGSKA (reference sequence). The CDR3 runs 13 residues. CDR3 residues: CSARETPALDQYF. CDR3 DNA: TGCAGTGCTAGAGAAACTCCTGCCCTGGATCAGTACTTC.

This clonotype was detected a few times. The CDR3 DNA follows: TGTGCCACCTTGATAGTCGGAGGCTACACCTTC. Protein: CATLIVGGYTF. The J gene is TRBJ1-2, the V gene TRBV25-1; D is unclear. Trimming removed 10 bases at V and 8 bases at J, with 14 bases between. Looked up from germline, CDR1 is MGHDK and CDR2 is SYGVNS. The CDR3 contains 11 residues.

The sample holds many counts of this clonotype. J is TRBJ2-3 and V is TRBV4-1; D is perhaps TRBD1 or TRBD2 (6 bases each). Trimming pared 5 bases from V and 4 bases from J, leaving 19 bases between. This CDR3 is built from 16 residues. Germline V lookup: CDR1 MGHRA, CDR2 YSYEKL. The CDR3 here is CASSSVILGGADTQYF. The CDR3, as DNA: TGCGCCAGCAGCAGCGTGATACTGGGGGGCGCAGATACGCAGTATTTT.

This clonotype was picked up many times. This CDR3 is CASSLLGTTEDTQYF. The DNA of the CDR3 is TGCGCCAGCAGCTTGCTAGGGACGACCGAAGATACGCAGTATTTT. The V gene is TRBV5-1, the J gene TRBJ2-3; the D gene could be TRBD1 or TRBD2 (5 bases each). Germline V gene sequence: CDR1 SGHRS, CDR2 YFSETQ. V lost 1 base to trimming and J lost 5 bases, with 14 bases between them. The CDR3 spans 15 residues.

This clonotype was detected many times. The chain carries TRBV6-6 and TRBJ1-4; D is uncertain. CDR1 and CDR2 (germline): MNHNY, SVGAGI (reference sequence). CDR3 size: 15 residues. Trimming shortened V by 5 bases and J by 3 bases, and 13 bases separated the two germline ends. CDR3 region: CASSVLGAANEKLFF. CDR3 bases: TGTGCCAGCAGTGTCCTTGGAGCGGCTAATGAAAAACTGTTTTTT.

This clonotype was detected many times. The CDR3 bases are TGTGCCAGCAGCTTCGGTTCCGGGACAGGGGACACTGAAGCTTTCTTT. Protein sequence: CASSFGSGTGDTEAFF. The chain employs TRBV7-2 and TRBJ1-1; 10 positions agree with TRBD1. The CDR3 is 16 residues long. The V and J ends lost 3 bases and 3 bases, in that order; junction bases with no gene match: 7. Germline V gene lookup returns CDR1 SGHTA and CDR2 FQGNSA.

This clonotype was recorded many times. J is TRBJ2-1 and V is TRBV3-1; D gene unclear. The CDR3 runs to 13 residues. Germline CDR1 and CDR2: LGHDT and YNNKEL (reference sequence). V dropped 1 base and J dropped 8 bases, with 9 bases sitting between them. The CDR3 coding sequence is TGTGCCAGCAGCCAAGTAAGGGCGGATGAGCAGTTCTTC. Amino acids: CASSQVRADEQFF.

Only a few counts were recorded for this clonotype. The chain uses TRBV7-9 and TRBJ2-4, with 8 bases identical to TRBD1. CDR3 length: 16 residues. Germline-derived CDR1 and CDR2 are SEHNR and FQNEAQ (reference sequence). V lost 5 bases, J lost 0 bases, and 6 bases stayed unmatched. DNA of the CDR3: TGTGCCAGCAGCCATGACAGGGGACTAGCCAAAAACATTCAGTACTTC. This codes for CASSHDRGLAKNIQYF.

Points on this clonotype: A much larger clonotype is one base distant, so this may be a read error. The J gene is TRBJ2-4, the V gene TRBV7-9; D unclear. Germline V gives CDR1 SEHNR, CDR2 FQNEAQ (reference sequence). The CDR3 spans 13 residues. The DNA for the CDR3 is TGTGCCAGCAGCTTATGGGATAGAAACATTAAGTACTTC. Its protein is CASSLWDRNIKYF.

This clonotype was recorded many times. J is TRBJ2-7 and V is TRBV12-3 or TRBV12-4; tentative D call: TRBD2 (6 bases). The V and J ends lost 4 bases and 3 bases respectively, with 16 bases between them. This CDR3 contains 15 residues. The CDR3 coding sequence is TGTGCCAGCAGTTCGCCTGAGACTAGGAACTACGAGCAGTACTTC. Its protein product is CASSSPETRNYEQYF.

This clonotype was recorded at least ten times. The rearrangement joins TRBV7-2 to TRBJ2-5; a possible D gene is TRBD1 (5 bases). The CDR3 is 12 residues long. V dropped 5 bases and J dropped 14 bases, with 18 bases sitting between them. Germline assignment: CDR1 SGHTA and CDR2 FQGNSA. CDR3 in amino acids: CASSPTARALYF. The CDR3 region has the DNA TGTGCCAGCAGCCCCACGGCCAGGGCCCTTTACTTC.

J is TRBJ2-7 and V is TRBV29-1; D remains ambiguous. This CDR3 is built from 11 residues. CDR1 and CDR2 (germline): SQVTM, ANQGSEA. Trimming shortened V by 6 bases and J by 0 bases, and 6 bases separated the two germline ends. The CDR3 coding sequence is TGCAGCGTGATATACTCCTACGAGCAGTACTTC. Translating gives CSVIYSYEQYF.

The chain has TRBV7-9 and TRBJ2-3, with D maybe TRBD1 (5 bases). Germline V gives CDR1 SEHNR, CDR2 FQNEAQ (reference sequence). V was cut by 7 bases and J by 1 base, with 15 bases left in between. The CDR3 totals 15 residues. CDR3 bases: TGTGCCAGCAACGATTACAGGTCAGGCACAGATACGCAGTATTTT. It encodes CASNDYRSGTDTQYF.

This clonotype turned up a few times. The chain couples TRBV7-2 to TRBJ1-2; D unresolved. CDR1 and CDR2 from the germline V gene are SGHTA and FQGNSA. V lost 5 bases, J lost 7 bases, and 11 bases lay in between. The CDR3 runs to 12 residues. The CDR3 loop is CASSLQAGGYTF. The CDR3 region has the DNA TGTGCCAGCAGCCTTCAAGCGGGTGGCTACACCTTC.

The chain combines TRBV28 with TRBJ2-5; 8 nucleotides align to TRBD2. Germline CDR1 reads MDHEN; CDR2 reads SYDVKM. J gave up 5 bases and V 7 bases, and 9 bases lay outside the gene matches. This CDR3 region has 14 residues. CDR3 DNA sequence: TGTGCCAGCACCACGGGAGGGGGTCCGGAGACCCAGTACTTC. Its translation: CASTTGGGPETQYF. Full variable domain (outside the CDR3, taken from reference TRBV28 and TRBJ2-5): DVKVTQSSRYLVKRTGEKVFLECVQDMDHENMFWYRQDPGLGLRLIYFSYDVKMKEKGDIPEGYSVSREKKERFSLILESASTNQTSMYLCASTTGGGPETQYFGPGTRLLVL.

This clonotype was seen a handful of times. CDR3 nucleotide sequence: TGTGCCAGTTCAACTATACAGGGAGGGACTGAAGCTTTCTTT. Protein product: CASSTIQGGTEAFF. V gene TRBV25-1 combines with J gene TRBJ1-1; maybe TRBD1 (6 bases). The CDR3 loop spans 14 amino acids. Germline CDR1 is MGHDK and CDR2 is SYGVNS. V was trimmed by 9 bases and J by 5 bases, leaving 19 bases between them. Filled out from reference TRBV25-1 and TRBJ1-1, the complete variable domain reads EADIYQTPRYLVIGTGKKITLECSQTMGHDKMYWYQQDPGMELHLIHYSYGVNSTEKGDLSSESTVSRIRTEHFPLTLESARPSHTSQYLCASSTIQGGTEAFFGQGTRLTVV.

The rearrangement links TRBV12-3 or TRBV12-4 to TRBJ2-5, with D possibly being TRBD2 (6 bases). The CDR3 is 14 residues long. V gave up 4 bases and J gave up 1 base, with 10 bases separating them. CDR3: CASSYSGSQETQYF. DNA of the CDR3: TGTGCCAGCAGTTATAGCGGCAGCCAAGAGACCCAGTACTTC.

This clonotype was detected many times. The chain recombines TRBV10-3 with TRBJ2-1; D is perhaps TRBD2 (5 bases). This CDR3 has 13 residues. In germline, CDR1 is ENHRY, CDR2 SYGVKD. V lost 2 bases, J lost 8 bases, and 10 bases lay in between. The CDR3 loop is CAISEDSEDEQFF. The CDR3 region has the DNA TGTGCCATCAGTGAGGATAGCGAGGATGAGCAGTTCTTC.